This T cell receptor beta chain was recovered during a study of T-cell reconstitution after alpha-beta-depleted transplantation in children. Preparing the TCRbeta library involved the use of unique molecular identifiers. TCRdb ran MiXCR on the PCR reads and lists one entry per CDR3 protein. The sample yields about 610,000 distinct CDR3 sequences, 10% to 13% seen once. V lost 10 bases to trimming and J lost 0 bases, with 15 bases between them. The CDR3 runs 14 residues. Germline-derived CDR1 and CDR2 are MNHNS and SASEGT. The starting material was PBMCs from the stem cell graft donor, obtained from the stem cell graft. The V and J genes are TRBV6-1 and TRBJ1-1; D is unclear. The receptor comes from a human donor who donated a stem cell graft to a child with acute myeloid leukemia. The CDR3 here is CATRPAAMNTEAFF. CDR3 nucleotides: TGTGCCACTAGGCCCGCAGCAATGAACACTGAAGCTTTCTTT.